These 12 T cell receptor beta chains were sequenced from one sample in a study of response to subunit inactivated influenza vaccine. In TCRdb, the RT-PCR reads were re-called with MiXCR into one record per CDR3 protein. The table records about 160,000 distinct CDR3 sequences, around 10% of them present only once. Sequences were derived from CD8+ T cells sorted from PBMCs, sampled less than 30 months after vaccination. These TCRs come from a man in his fifties or sixties who received an inactivated influenza vaccine.

In its sample, this clonotype was seen many times. The rearrangement links TRBV5-1 to TRBJ2-7; no reliable D call. The V end was cut by 4 bases, the J end by 6 bases, with 8 bases between. Germline loops: CDR1 SGHRS, CDR2 YFSETQ. The CDR3 spans 11 residues. CDR3 loop: CASSQGFEQYF. The CDR3 bases are TGCGCCAGCAGCCAAGGGTTCGAGCAGTACTTC.

This clonotype was seen just once. The J gene is TRBJ2-5, the V gene TRBV6-2 or TRBV6-3; D is perhaps TRBD1 (5 bases). The V and J ends lost 7 bases and 4 bases respectively, with 16 bases between them. The V gene's germline CDR1 is MNHEY and CDR2 SVGEGT. The CDR3 sequence is 14 residues long. CDR3 DNA: TGTGCCAGCACGTTCCTTCAGGGTGGAGAGACCCAGTACTTC. This gives the protein CASTFLQGGETQYF.

CDR3 in DNA: TGTGCCAGCAGCCAGATGGCGGGAGGGCGAGAGACCCAGTACTTC. Amino acid sequence: CASSQMAGGRETQYF. The rearrangement joins TRBV3-1 to TRBJ2-5, with 9 bases matching TRBD2. This CDR3 region has 15 residues. V gave up 3 bases and J gave up 4 bases; unmatched junction bases: 6. The germline CDR1 and CDR2 sequences are LGHDT and YNNKEL (reference sequence).

This clonotype was recorded a few times. This chain links TRBV27 with TRBJ2-1; the D is unclear. Germline CDR1 MNHEY, CDR2 SMNVEV (reference sequence). V lost 7 bases and J lost 4, with 11 bases in between. The CDR3 runs 13 residues. The CDR3 here is CASTPGAYNEQFF. CDR3 nucleotides: TGTGCCAGCACCCCCGGAGCATACAATGAGCAGTTCTTC.

The V gene is TRBV14, the J gene TRBJ2-5, with no clear D. Trimming removed 0 bases from V and 5 bases from J, with 16 bases in between. Germline V gene sequence: CDR1 SGHDN, CDR2 FVKESK. The CDR3 totals 16 residues. The CDR3 DNA is TGTGCCAGCAGCCAAGACCCGGAAGACCCTAGGGAGACCCAGTACTTC. Protein product: CASSQDPEDPRETQYF.

This clonotype came up a few times. This chain links TRBV4-1 with TRBJ2-7; no reliable D call. The length of the CDR3 is 15 residues. Germline assignment: CDR1 MGHRA and CDR2 YSYEKL. V lost 1 base, J lost 0 bases, and 10 bases lay in between. This CDR3 is CASSQGLQSSYEQYF. The CDR3 nucleotides read TGCGCCAGCAGCCAAGGCCTGCAAAGCTCCTACGAGCAGTACTTC.

This clonotype showed up many times. This rearrangement joins TRBV20-1 to TRBJ2-7; D is tentatively TRBD1 or TRBD2 (5 bases each). V lost 5 bases and J 0 bases, leaving 14 bases between the germline ends. The CDR3 is 14 amino acids. Germline values: CDR1 DFQATT, CDR2 SNEGSKA (reference sequence). The CDR3 coding sequence is TGCAGTGCTCATCATGAGGGACCCTCCTACGAGCAGTACTTC. Its protein is CSAHHEGPSYEQYF.

This clonotype was seen ten or more times. The V and J genes are TRBV24-1 and TRBJ2-4; 7 nucleotides line up with TRBD1. There are 15 residues in the CDR3. Trimming removed 4 bases from V and 2 bases from J; junction bases left unmatched: 4. Germline-derived CDR1 and CDR2 are KGHDR and SFDVKD. The CDR3 DNA reads TGTGCCACCAGTGAGTTACAGGGGTCCAAAAACATTCAGTACTTC. This gives the protein CATSELQGSKNIQYF.

The chain is built from TRBV28 and TRBJ2-7, with unresolved D. The CDR3 is 13 residues long. The germline CDR1 and CDR2 sequences are MDHEN and SYDVKM. V shed 5 bases and J shed 2 bases, with 10 bases lying between them. The CDR3: CASSPSWAYEQYF. DNA for the CDR3: TGTGCCAGCAGTCCCTCATGGGCCTACGAGCAGTACTTC.

This clonotype has a handful of counts. This rearrangement joins TRBV12-3 or TRBV12-4 to TRBJ2-1; 7 bases match TRBD2. J was trimmed by 8 bases and V by 10 bases; bases with no gene match: 8. The CDR3 consists of 12 residues. The CDR3 nucleotides are TGTGCCATTACCCTACGGGGGGATGAGCAGTTCTTC. This gives the protein CAITLRGDEQFF.

This clonotype was picked up a small number of times. J is TRBJ2-5 and V is TRBV5-1, with TRBD1 as a possible D gene (5 bases). Per the germline V gene, CDR1 is SGHRS and CDR2 is YFSETQ. This CDR3 has 13 amino acids. The V gene lost 4 bases and the J gene lost 5 bases, with 12 bases spanning the gap. CDR3 in DNA: TGCGCCAGCAGCAAAGGGGTATCGGAGACCCAGTACTTC. It encodes CASSKGVSETQYF. Looking up the rest from reference TRBV5-1 and TRBJ2-5 gives the full variable domain: KAGVTQTPRYLIKTRGQQVTLSCSPISGHRSVSWYQQTPGQGLQFLFEYFSETQRNKGNFPGRFSGRQFSNSRSEMNVSTLELGDSALYLCASSKGVSETQYFGPGTRLLVL.

This clonotype was recorded a few times. The chain carries TRBV6-5 and TRBJ2-6; D is ambiguous. Deletions cut 2 bases from V and 2 bases from J, with 7 bases between. CDR3 size: 15 residues. CDR1 and CDR2 from the germline V gene are MNHEY and SVGAGI. The CDR3 DNA is TGTGCCAGCAGTTACATAAGTCCTGGGGCCAACGTCCTGACTTTC. Its protein product is CASSYISPGANVLTF.